The present entry profiles one T cell receptor beta chain with its context. The antigen remains unidentified. The CDR3 is 18 residues long. Unmatched junction bases numbered 10, after V lost 3 bases and J lost 2 bases. In germline, CDR1 is SGHRS, CDR2 YFSETQ. This record belongs to a study of cytotoxic CD8 clonotypes in ibrutinib-treated CLL. Study context: After a median roughly twelve months on treatment (6 to 36), response samples were drawn.

Findings and caveats of the study: Public clonotypes, an uncommon group, contracted or remained stable on treatment. Baseline clonality was higher than in age-matched healthy donors and moved in step with circulating CD8+ T-cell counts. Having risen at ibrutinib response, clonality had fallen back toward baseline by progression.

Generated by immunoSEQ multiplex PCR, the TCRdb table keeps only in-frame clones and is missing some. The sample holds around 40,000 clones, about 70% seen once. The chain employs TRBV5-1 and TRBJ2-3, with 12 bases fitting TRBD1. Sample: PBMCs, taken at disease progression, from a patient treated with ibrutinib. The origin of this receptor is a human donor with chronic lymphocytic leukemia. CDR3 coding DNA: TGCGCCAGCAGCTCCCCAAGTCCGGGACAGGGGGCCACAGATACGCAGTATTTT. Residues: CASSSPSPGQGATDTQYF.